The 25 T cell receptor beta chains below were found in one sample sequenced in a study of control samples from healthy donors and cancer patients. Sequencing used immunoSEQ multiplex PCR; TCRdb keeps in-frame clones, though not all of them. The sample holds some 210,000 clones, 91% seen once. Material for sequencing was blood. Receptor source: a man younger than 40 in good health.

This chain uses TRBV11-2 with TRBJ2-7; the match to TRBD1 covers 7 bases. Looked up from germline, CDR1 is SGHAT and CDR2 is FQNNGV. J was trimmed by 4 bases and V by 4 bases; bases with no gene match: 1. The CDR3 sequence is 12 residues long. Written as DNA, the CDR3 is TGTGCCAGCAGCTGGGACAGATACGAGCAGTACTTC. It encodes CASSWDRYEQYF.

The gene calls are TRBV7-6 and TRBJ2-3; 9 positions match TRBD2. Germline V gives CDR1 SGHVS, CDR2 FNYEAQ. The V and J ends lost 5 bases and 1 base, in that order; junction bases with no gene match: 7. This CDR3 region has 16 residues. CDR3 in amino acids: CASSLLSSGGTDTQYF. The CDR3 DNA is TGTGCCAGCAGCCTGCTCTCTAGCGGGGGCACAGATACGCAGTATTTT.

The V and J genes are TRBV14 and TRBJ2-6; D gene uncertain. Germline CDR1 SGHDN, CDR2 FVKESK. The CDR3 has 17 amino acids. V was shortened by 1 base and J by 2 bases, with 12 bases between the two germline ends. CDR3 sequence: CASSQAETEPGANVLTF. The CDR3 coding sequence is TGTGCCAGCAGCCAAGCCGAGACTGAGCCTGGGGCCAACGTCCTGACTTTC.

The gene calls are TRBV6-1 and TRBJ2-6; possibly TRBD2 for D (5 bases). Germline V CDR1 and CDR2: MNHNS, SASEGT. V was clipped by 4 bases and J by 0 bases, with 13 bases between them. The CDR3 is 17 amino acids. CDR3 sequence (DNA): TGTGCCAGCAGTGGCCGGGGTATCGACTCTGGGGCCAACGTCCTGACTTTC. Translated: CASSGRGIDSGANVLTF.

The rearrangement uses TRBV7-2 and TRBJ1-1; 10 nucleotides line up with TRBD1. Germline V CDR1 and CDR2: SGHTA, FQGNSA. J gave up 1 base and V 1 base, and 9 bases lay outside the gene matches. CDR3 length: 18 amino acids. The chain's CDR3 is CASSLGDRGRNQNTEAFF. The CDR3 DNA reads TGTGCCAGCAGCTTAGGGGACAGGGGTCGGAACCAGAACACTGAAGCTTTCTTT. The full variable domain, completed using reference TRBV7-2 and TRBJ1-1, is GAGVSQSPSNKVTEKGKDVELRCDPISGHTALYWYRQSLGQGLEFLIYFQGNSAPDKSGLPSDRFSAERTGGSVSTLTIQRTQQEDSAVYLCASSLGDRGRNQNTEAFFGQGTRLTVV.

This clone showed up just a few times. The chain carries TRBV12-3 or TRBV12-4 and TRBJ1-5; D remains unclear. CDR3 length: 12 amino acids. V was cut by 8 bases and J by 0 bases, with 5 bases left in between. Here the CDR3 reads CASGDSNQPQHF. For the CDR3, the DNA is TGTGCCAGCGGGGATAGCAATCAGCCCCAGCATTTT.

This rearrangement joins TRBV11-2 to TRBJ2-1, with 7 bases aligning to TRBD1. Germline V gives CDR1 SGHAT, CDR2 FQNNGV. V lost 3 bases to trimming and J lost 0 bases; unmatched junction nucleotides: 2. The CDR3 covers 15 residues. CDR3 sequence (DNA): TGTGCCAGCAGCTTGGACAGGTACTCCTACAATGAGCAGTTCTTC. Translating gives CASSLDRYSYNEQFF. Supplemented by reference TRBV11-2 and TRBJ2-1, the full variable domain reads EAGVAQSPRYKIIEKRQSVAFWCNPISGHATLYWYQQILGQGPKLLIQFQNNGVVDDSQLPKDRFSAERLKGVDSTLKIQPAKLEDSAVYLCASSLDRYSYNEQFFGPGTRLTVL.

This chain joins TRBV3-1 (or the pseudogene TRBV3-2) and TRBJ2-7; 9 nucleotides match TRBD2. The J segment lost 0 bases and the V segment lost 1 base, leaving 4 bases of the junction unmatched. The CDR3 contains 16 residues. Germline CDR1 LGHDT, CDR2 YNNKEL (reference sequence). CDR3 sequence: CASSQGTSVYSYEQYF. CDR3 nucleotide sequence: TGTGCCAGCAGCCAAGGGACTAGCGTCTACTCCTACGAGCAGTACTTC.

This chain connects TRBV6-6 to TRBJ2-1; 7 positions match TRBD2. V trimming: 5 bases; J trimming: 8 bases; junction bases outside the gene matches: 9. There are 14 residues in the CDR3. Germline loops: CDR1 MNHNY, CDR2 SVGAGI (reference sequence). The CDR3 sequence is CASSRGGGLDEQFF. CDR3 nucleotides: TGTGCCAGCAGTCGCGGCGGGGGTTTGGATGAGCAGTTCTTC.

V and J are TRBV7-2 and TRBJ2-2; D gene unclear. In germline, CDR1 is SGHTA, CDR2 FQGNSA. The CDR3 sequence is 11 residues long. Trimming pared 3 bases from V and 8 bases from J, leaving 4 bases between. CDR3 bases: TGTGCCAGCAGCTTTTTAGGGGAGCTGTTTTTT. Its translation is CASSFLGELFF.

V is TRBV7-2 and J is TRBJ1-1; D call uncertain. Trimming pared 0 bases from V and 0 bases from J, leaving 8 bases between. Per the germline V gene, CDR1 is SGHTA and CDR2 is FQGNSA. The CDR3 is 15 residues long. DNA of the CDR3: TGTGCCAGCAGCTTAGCGGTGTCACTGAACACTGAAGCTTTCTTT. It is translated as CASSLAVSLNTEAFF.

The J gene is TRBJ1-5, the V gene TRBV30; 8 bases are shared with TRBD1. CDR3 length: 17 amino acids. Germline V CDR1 and CDR2: GTSNPN, SVGIG (reference sequence). V lost 2 bases to trimming and J lost 5 bases; unmatched junction nucleotides: 14. Here the CDR3 DNA reads TGTGCCTGGAGTAGGCGCCAGGGGGCGGGGGGGGATCAGCCCCAGCATTTT. This translates into CAWSRRQGAGGDQPQHF.

The chain employs TRBV6-5 and TRBJ1-1, with D unclear. The CDR3 runs to 13 residues. Germline lookup yields CDR1 MNHEY and CDR2 SVGAGI. Trimming stripped 6 bases from V and 5 bases from J, with 13 bases between. The CDR3 sequence: CASRKFEGTEAFF. As DNA, the CDR3 is TGTGCCAGCAGGAAATTCGAGGGAACTGAAGCTTTCTTT.

The chain employs TRBV20-1 and TRBJ1-5; no firm D call. Germline values: CDR1 DFQATT, CDR2 SNEGSKA (reference sequence). This CDR3 spans 13 amino acids. Trimming pared 3 bases from V and 6 bases from J, leaving 12 bases between. The CDR3 is CSASPVRGQPQHF. CDR3 in DNA: TGCAGTGCTAGTCCGGTTAGAGGTCAGCCCCAGCATTTT.

CDR3: CASSPGHSNPYEQYF. DNA of the CDR3: TGTGCCAGCAGCCCGGGACACAGCAATCCCTACGAGCAGTACTTC. The J gene is TRBJ2-7, the V gene TRBV3-1 (or the pseudogene TRBV3-2), with D possibly TRBD1 on 6 matching bases. V lost 4 bases and J lost 2, with 15 bases in between. The V gene's germline CDR1 is LGHDT and CDR2 YNNKEL (reference sequence). This CDR3 contains 15 residues.

J is TRBJ2-1 and V is TRBV2, with TRBD2 as a possible D gene (5 bases). V gave up 3 bases and J gave up 6 bases, with 12 bases separating them. In germline, CDR1 is SNHLY, CDR2 FYNNEI. CDR3 length equals 14 residues. CDR3: CASSDPRRGNEQFF. CDR3 in DNA: TGTGCCAGCAGTGACCCGAGACGGGGCAATGAGCAGTTCTTC.

This clone has only a few counts. CDR3 sequence: CASMDRPGQPQHF. DNA of the CDR3: TGTGCCAGCATGGACCGACCTGGACAGCCCCAGCATTTT. The chain carries TRBV2 and TRBJ1-5; D ambiguous. V was clipped by 7 bases and J by 7 bases, with 14 bases between them. CDR1 is SNHLY, CDR2 FYNNEI, per germline. The CDR3 spans 13 residues.

The chain carries TRBV14 and TRBJ1-5; no reliable D call. The germline V gene encodes CDR1 SGHDN and CDR2 FVKESK. Trimming left V 5 bases short and J 3 bases short, with 5 bases between. This CDR3 contains 12 residues. The CDR3 here is CASSLHNQPQHF. The CDR3 nucleotides read TGTGCCAGCAGCTTACACAATCAGCCCCAGCATTTT.

J is TRBJ1-1 and V is TRBV25-1; D unclear. CDR3 size: 14 residues. CDR1 MGHDK and CDR2 SYGVNS come from the germline V gene. V was cut by 7 bases and J by 0 bases, with 12 bases left in between. CDR3 in amino acids: CASTDPVLNTEAFF. The CDR3 DNA follows: TGTGCCAGCACCGATCCGGTTTTGAACACTGAAGCTTTCTTT.

This clone was found once. The genes are TRBV14 and TRBJ1-2; the D gene is possibly TRBD1 (6 bases). CDR1 and CDR2 from the germline V gene are SGHDN and FVKESK. V was cut by 3 bases and J by 4 bases, with 15 bases left in between. This CDR3 has 15 amino acids. CDR3 protein: CASSHGTGGTYGYTF. CDR3 DNA sequence: TGTGCCAGCAGCCACGGCACCGGGGGCACCTATGGCTACACCTTC.

The CDR3 protein is CASSELAGPSYEQYF. The CDR3 coding sequence is TGTGCCAGCAGTGAACTAGCGGGGCCTTCCTACGAGCAGTACTTC. V is TRBV6-1 and J is TRBJ2-7; 9 nucleotides line up with TRBD2. Per germline, CDR1 MNHNS and CDR2 SASEGT. The CDR3 spans 15 residues. V gave up 2 bases and J gave up 1 base; unmatched junction bases: 3.

The rearrangement uses TRBV29-1 and TRBJ2-3; TRBD1 is a possible D gene (6 bases). Germline CDR1 and CDR2: SQVTM and ANQGSEA. The CDR3 runs to 13 residues. The germline V and J ends were trimmed by 3 bases and 1 base, with 8 bases remaining between them. In nucleotides, the CDR3 is TGCAGCGTTGAGTCAGGGGGCACAGATACGCAGTATTTT. This gives the protein CSVESGGTDTQYF.

The CDR3 coding sequence is TGTGCCAGCAGTTTAGGAGGGAGGAATTCACCCCTCCACTTT. It specifies CASSLGGRNSPLHF. The chain joins TRBV28 to TRBJ1-6; no clear D. The CDR3 runs to 14 residues. In germline, CDR1 is MDHEN, CDR2 SYDVKM. Trimming shortened V by 2 bases and J by 7 bases, and 9 bases separated the two germline ends. The variable domain in full, with the rest retrieved from reference TRBV28 and TRBJ1-6, is DVKVTQSSRYLVKRTGEKVFLECVQDMDHENMFWYRQDPGLGLRLIYFSYDVKMKEKGDIPEGYSVSREKKERFSLILESASTNQTSMYLCASSLGGRNSPLHFGNGTRLTVT.

J is TRBJ2-2 and V is TRBV6-2 or TRBV6-3, with D possibly being TRBD2 (7 bases). The germline CDR1 and CDR2 sequences are MNHEY and SVGEGT. Trimming removed 4 bases from V and 4 bases from J, with 13 bases in between. This CDR3 has 15 residues. The CDR3: CASSFGGGVTGELFF. In DNA form, the CDR3 reads TGTGCCAGCAGTTTTGGAGGGGGGGTCACCGGGGAGCTGTTTTTT.

The chain recombines TRBV19 with TRBJ2-3; the match to TRBD2 covers 12 bases. Germline V lookup: CDR1 LNHDA, CDR2 SQIVND (reference sequence). This CDR3 is built from 15 residues. After removal of 7 bases from V and 6 bases from J, the junction contained 8 bases not matched to a gene. CDR3 in amino acids: CASNPLAGGVDTQYF. The CDR3 DNA sequence: TGTGCCAGTAACCCACTAGCGGGGGGTGTGGATACGCAGTATTTT.